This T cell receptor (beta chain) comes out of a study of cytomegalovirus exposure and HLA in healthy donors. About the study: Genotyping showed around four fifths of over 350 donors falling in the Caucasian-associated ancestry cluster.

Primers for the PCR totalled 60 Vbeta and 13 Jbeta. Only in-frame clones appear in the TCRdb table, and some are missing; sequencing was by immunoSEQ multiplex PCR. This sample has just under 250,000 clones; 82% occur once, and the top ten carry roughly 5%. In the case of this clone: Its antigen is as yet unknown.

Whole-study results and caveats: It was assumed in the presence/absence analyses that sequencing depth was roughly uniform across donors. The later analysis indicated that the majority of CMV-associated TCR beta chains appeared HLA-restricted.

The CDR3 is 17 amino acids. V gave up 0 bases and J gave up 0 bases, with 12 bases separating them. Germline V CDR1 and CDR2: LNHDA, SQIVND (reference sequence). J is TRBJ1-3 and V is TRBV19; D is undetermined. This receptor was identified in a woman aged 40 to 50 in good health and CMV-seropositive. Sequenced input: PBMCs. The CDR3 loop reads CASSIEAPGISGNTIYF. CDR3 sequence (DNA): TGTGCCAGTAGTATAGAGGCCCCAGGAATCTCTGGAAACACCATATATTTT. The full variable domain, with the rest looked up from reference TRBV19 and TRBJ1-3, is DGGITQSPKYLFRKEGQNVTLSCEQNLNHDAMYWYRQDPGQGLRLIYYSQIVNDFQKGDIAEGYSVSREKKESFPLTVTSAQKNPTAFYLCASSIEAPGISGNTIYFGEGSWLTVV.